One and the same sample provided the 13 T cell receptor beta chains below, sequenced in a study of PD-1 blockade in mismatch repair-deficient tumors. Only in-frame clones appear in the TCRdb table, and some are missing; sequencing was by immunoSEQ multiplex PCR. The sample gives about 79,000 clones, about 82% of which show up once; about 6% is in the top ten. Sequencing used peripheral blood, obtained 44 weeks after starting pembrolizumab. The source is an adult with mismatch repair-deficient cancer.

This clone is a singleton in its sample. This chain joins TRBV20-1 and TRBJ2-1, with D unclear. V gave up 2 bases and J gave up 7 bases, with 3 bases separating them. CDR3 length: 10 amino acids. The germline V gene encodes CDR1 DFQATT and CDR2 SNEGSKA (reference sequence). The CDR3 protein is CSARHNEQFF. CDR3 nucleotides: TGCAGTGCTAGACATAATGAGCAGTTCTTC.

V is TRBV27 and J is TRBJ2-4; no clear D. The germline CDR1 and CDR2 sequences are MNHEY and SMNVEV (reference sequence). CDR3 length: 13 amino acids. Trimming pared 9 bases from V and 0 bases from J, leaving 9 bases between. The CDR3: CASQTLAKNIQYF. CDR3 coding DNA: TGTGCCAGTCAGACGCTAGCCAAAAACATTCAGTACTTC.

V is TRBV5-4 and J is TRBJ2-5; D gene uncertain. In germline, CDR1 is SGHNT, CDR2 YYREEE (reference sequence). The CDR3 is made up of 10 amino acids. With 4 bases removed from V and 4 bases from J, the gap between germline ends came to 2 bases. CDR3 loop: CASSGETQYF. CDR3 sequence (DNA): TGTGCCAGCAGCGGAGAGACCCAGTACTTC.

The V call is TRBV5-1, the J call TRBJ1-5; D ambiguous. Trimming pared 0 bases from V and 6 bases from J, leaving 13 bases between. The germline V gene has CDR1 SGHRS and CDR2 YFSETQ. The CDR3 runs 15 residues. CDR3 nucleotides: TGCGCCAGCAGCTTGGTCGGGCAGGAGGGTCAGCCCCAGCATTTT. Protein sequence: CASSLVGQEGQPQHF.

The gene calls are TRBV6-1 and TRBJ2-1; unclear D gene. V shed 6 bases and J shed 7 bases, with 13 bases lying between them. Germline CDR1 is MNHNS and CDR2 is SASEGT. The CDR3 has 13 residues. The CDR3 sequence is CASSQDLSNEQFF. DNA for the CDR3: TGTGCCAGCAGCCAGGACCTATCGAATGAGCAGTTCTTC.

CDR3 nucleotide sequence: TGTGCCAGCAGTTTGTTTGCTAGCGGGAGATACAATGAGCAGTTCTTC. Translated: CASSLFASGRYNEQFF. This chain links TRBV28 with TRBJ2-1; 10 nucleotides line up with TRBD2. The CDR3 loop spans 16 amino acids. CDR1 is MDHEN, CDR2 SYDVKM, per germline. Unmatched junction bases numbered 6, after V lost 3 bases and J lost 4 bases.

A remark on this clone: The identical CDR3 is also encoded by other nucleotide sequences in the sample. The chain couples TRBV6-5 to TRBJ1-2; D not certain. The CDR3 totals 13 residues. The germline V gene has CDR1 MNHEY and CDR2 SVGAGI. V lost 0 bases, J lost 4 bases, and 6 bases lay in between. CDR3: CASSYSNGYGYTF. CDR3 in DNA: TGTGCCAGCAGTTACTCGAACGGCTATGGCTACACCTTC.

The genes are TRBV5-1 and TRBJ1-1, with 7 bases aligning to TRBD1. The CDR3 has 14 residues. Germline V gives CDR1 SGHRS, CDR2 YFSETQ. V gave up 4 bases and J gave up 1 base; unmatched junction bases: 4. CDR3 loop: CASSNRDRNTEAFF. The CDR3 DNA reads as TGCGCCAGCAGCAACCGGGACAGGAACACTGAAGCTTTCTTT.

The gene calls are TRBV19 and TRBJ2-7; D is perhaps TRBD1 (5 bases). The CDR3 loop spans 14 amino acids. V lost 4 bases and J 3 bases, leaving 13 bases between the germline ends. Germline-derived CDR1 and CDR2 are LNHDA and SQIVND (reference sequence). This CDR3 reads CASSKVGENYEQYF. The CDR3 DNA is TGTGCCAGTAGTAAAGTAGGGGAAAACTACGAGCAGTACTTC. The full variable domain, completed using reference TRBV19 and TRBJ2-7, is DGGITQSPKYLFRKEGQNVTLSCEQNLNHDAMYWYRQDPGQGLRLIYYSQIVNDFQKGDIAEGYSVSREKKESFPLTVTSAQKNPTAFYLCASSKVGENYEQYFGPGTRLTVT.

As concerns this clone: Distinct nucleotide sequences in the sample also encode this CDR3. DNA of the CDR3: TGTGCCAGCAGCTCCCGGGACAATGAGCAGTTCTTC. Translation gives CASSSRDNEQFF. V gene TRBV7-2 combines with J gene TRBJ2-1; D ambiguous. This CDR3 is built from 12 residues. The V gene lost 4 bases and the J gene lost 5 bases, with 6 bases spanning the gap. Germline V gene sequence: CDR1 SGHTA, CDR2 FQGNSA.

V and J are TRBV29-1 and TRBJ2-2, with D unclear. The V gene lost 5 bases and the J gene lost 0 bases, with 1 base spanning the gap. CDR3 size: 11 residues. In germline, CDR1 is SQVTM, CDR2 ANQGSEA. In nucleotides, the CDR3 is TGCAGCGTTTCGAACACCGGGGAGCTGTTTTTT. It is translated as CSVSNTGELFF.

This clone came up once. The rearrangement joins TRBV19 to TRBJ2-6; 9 bases agree with TRBD2. After removal of 7 bases from V and 0 bases from J, the junction contained 7 bases not matched to a gene. CDR3 length equals 17 residues. The germline CDR1 and CDR2 sequences are LNHDA and SQIVND (reference sequence). CDR3 region: CASMALAGNSGANVLTF. The CDR3 DNA follows: TGTGCCAGTATGGCCCTAGCGGGGAACTCTGGGGCCAACGTCCTGACTTTC.

V is TRBV18 and J is TRBJ1-1; weak D call: TRBD1 (5 bases). Germline CDR1 KGHSH, CDR2 LQKENI. This CDR3 contains 11 residues. V lost 6 bases and J lost 9, with 11 bases in between. For the CDR3, the DNA is TGTGCCAGCTCGGAGGACATTAAAGCTTTCTTT. Translated: CASSEDIKAFF.